A selection of T cell receptor beta chains follows, all from one sample in a study of response to subunit inactivated influenza vaccine. TCRdb recomputed calls from the RT-PCR reads with MiXCR, one row per CDR3 protein. This sample yields fewer than 600,000 distinct CDR3 sequences, of which 6.5% to 8% are seen a single time; about an eighth belongs to the top ten. The material sequenced was PBMCs from blood, taken less than 30 months after vaccination. These receptors were collected from a man aged 50 to 75 who received an inactivated influenza vaccine. The CDR3 runs from the conserved cysteine through the conserved F or W. The D gene is left open where the match is weak. Expanded clones get a size class; other rows say once, few or many, or leave the size out.

TRBD1	few	TRBV9	TRBJ1-6	TGTGCCAGCAGCGTCCGAACAGGGGGGGTTTCACCCCTCCACTTT	CASSVRTGGVSPLHF
.	.	TRBV7-8	TRBJ2-1	TGTGCCAGCAGCCGGGACGGAAGCTCCTACAATGAGCAGTTCTTC	CASSRDGSSYNEQFF
.	few	TRBV5-5	TRBJ2-5	TGTGCCAGCAGCATCCCACAGGGTGAAGAGACCCAGTACTTC	CASSIPQGEETQYF
.	.	TRBV20-1	TRBJ2-1	TGCAGTGCTAGAGATCCCGGCCACCTTTACAATGAGCAGTTCTTC	CSARDPGHLYNEQFF
TRBD2	.	TRBV6-2/TRBV6-3	TRBJ2-1	TGTGCCAGCAGTTACTCTACTAGCGGGCCCTACAATGAGCAGTTCTTC	CASSYSTSGPYNEQFF
.	.	TRBV5-1	TRBJ2-5	TGCGCCAGCAGCTTAACCGGGACAACGGTGGGCCAGTACTTC	CASSLTGTTVGQYF
.	.	TRBV9	TRBJ2-5	TGTGCCAGCAGCGTAGCACCCCATCTGGATCGAGAGACCCAGTACTTC	CASSVAPHLDRETQYF
TRBD1	few	TRBV28	TRBJ2-5	TGTGCCAGCAGTTTTCTCAGGGGGCAGGAGACCCAGTACTTC	CASSFLRGQETQYF
.	many	TRBV7-9	TRBJ1-5	TGTGCCAGCAGCTTAGCGACGGATCAGCCCCAGCATTTT	CASSLATDQPQHF
.	.	TRBV7-3	TRBJ2-4	TGTGCCAGCAGCCTCCGGACTCTCCCCTTCTTCATAGCCAAAAACATTCAGTACTTC	CASSLRTLPFFIAKNIQYF
.	few	TRBV29-1	TRBJ2-7	TGCAGCGCTCAACAGGGCTACGAGCAGTACTTC	CSAQQGYEQYF
TRBD2	few	TRBV20-1	TRBJ2-1	TGCAGTGGGGCCGCCGGGGGGACCTACAATGAGCAGTTCTTC	CSGAAGGTYNEQFF
TRBD1	few	TRBV2	TRBJ1-6	TGTGCCAGCAATACACAGGGGTCGGGATCACCCCTCCACTTT	CASNTQGSGSPLHF
.	many	TRBV5-1	TRBJ2-1	TGCGCCAGCAGCACTATACTAGATCTTGAGCAGTTCTTC	CASSTILDLEQFF
.	few	TRBV4-3	TRBJ2-3	TGCGCCAGCAGCCAAGATGAAGCGGTTGCTAGCACAGATACGCAGTATTTT	CASSQDEAVASTDTQYF
.	few	TRBV5-6	TRBJ1-2	TGTGCCAGCAGCGTGGGACCGTCTAACTATGGCTACACCTTC	CASSVGPSNYGYTF
TRBD2	few	TRBV19	TRBJ2-5	TGTGCCAGTAGTATGGGACTAGCGGGAGCTGTGGAGACCCAGTACTTC	CASSMGLAGAVETQYF
TRBD1	many	TRBV6-4	TRBJ2-1	TGTGCCAGCAGTGTTGGACAGGGTGCTGAGCAGTTCTTC	CASSVGQGAEQFF
TRBD2	.	TRBV20-1	TRBJ2-3	TGCAGTGCTAGAGATCCGGGGGGGCCTATAGATACGCAGTATTTT	CSARDPGGPIDTQYF
.	.	TRBV10-3	TRBJ2-3	TGTGCCATCGGACCCCCCGGGAATACGCAGTATTTT	CAIGPPGNTQYF
.	.	TRBV7-9	TRBJ2-1	TGTGCCAGCAGCTTTAGTAGCAATGAGCAGTTCTTC	CASSFSSNEQFF
TRBD2	few	TRBV4-2	TRBJ2-2	TGTGCCAGCAGCCACGGACTAGCGGGACCCGGGGAGCTGTTTTTT	CASSHGLAGPGELFF
.	.	TRBV9	TRBJ2-3	TGTGCCAGCACCCAGGGGACTTTGCAGTATTTT	CASTQGTLQYF
TRBD2	.	TRBV20-1	TRBJ2-3	TGCAGTGCTCCCGGACTAGCGGGAACTTATACGCAGTATTTT	CSAPGLAGTYTQYF
TRBD2	many	TRBV28	TRBJ2-1	TGTGCCAGCAGCCAGTCGGGGGGGGCCTACAATGAGCAGTTCTTC	CASSQSGGAYNEQFF
.	many	TRBV5-1	TRBJ2-3	TGCGCCAGCAGCCCCAGCAGGGGGGGATCAGATACGCAGTATTTT	CASSPSRGGSDTQYF
.	many	TRBV4-1	TRBJ2-3	TGCGCCAGCAGCCAAGGACTCACAGATACGCAGTATTTT	CASSQGLTDTQYF
.	few	TRBV5-1	TRBJ2-5	TGCGCCAGCAGCTTGGCCGGTTGGCTACAAGAGACCCAGTACTTC	CASSLAGWLQETQYF
.	many	TRBV12-3/TRBV12-4	TRBJ1-1	TGTGCCAGCAGTTTGATGGGGAACACTGAAGCTTTCTTT	CASSLMGNTEAFF
TRBD1	many	TRBV5-5	TRBJ1-1	TGTGCCAGCAGCACGGGACAGGGGGTTGAAGCTTTCTTT	CASSTGQGVEAFF
TRBD1	.	TRBV5-1	TRBJ2-7	TGCGCCAGCACCTCAGGGACAGACTACGAGCAGTACTTC	CASTSGTDYEQYF
.	few	TRBV9	TRBJ2-2	TGTGCCAGCAGCCCGGGACCTTTCACCGGGGAGCTGTTTTTT	CASSPGPFTGELFF
.	.	TRBV20-1	TRBJ1-2	TGCAGTGCTAGAGTCCGGGACGGGGAATATGGCTACACCTTC	CSARVRDGEYGYTF
.	few	TRBV5-1	TRBJ2-7	TGCGCCAGCAGCCCCGGCCCACCTCCATCTAGGGAGCAGTACTTC	CASSPGPPPSREQYF
TRBD1	few	TRBV20-1	TRBJ2-7	TGCAGTGCTAGGAGACAGGGGGGTTCCTACGAGCAGTACTTC	CSARRQGGSYEQYF
.	few	TRBV7-9	TRBJ1-4	TGTGCCAGCAGCCGGACGGCGGGGTTTTATGAAAAACTGTTTTTT	CASSRTAGFYEKLFF
.	many	TRBV4-1	TRBJ2-3	TGCGCCAGCAGCCAGACCCTTACAACAGGGTCAGATACGCAGTATTTT	CASSQTLTTGSDTQYF
TRBD1	.	TRBV5-1	TRBJ1-1	TGCGCCAGCAGACAAGGACAGGTAGGGTGGACTGAAGCTTTCTTT	CASRQGQVGWTEAFF
.	few	TRBV7-9	TRBJ1-1	TGTGCCAGCAGCTTTAGTGATTGGAGAGTGAACACTGAAGCTTTCTTT	CASSFSDWRVNTEAFF
TRBD2	few	TRBV9	TRBJ2-5	TGTGCCAGCAGCGCCGGACTAGCGGGGGGGATGGAGACCCAGTACTTC	CASSAGLAGGMETQYF
.	few	TRBV10-3	TRBJ2-3	TGTGCCATCAGTGAGCTCTGGGCAGATACGCAGTATTTT	CAISELWADTQYF
.	.	TRBV12-3/TRBV12-4	TRBJ2-7	TGTGCCAGCAGTCCATCGGGCAGGGCGGGAGAGCAGTACTTC	CASSPSGRAGEQYF
.	.	TRBV9	TRBJ2-6	TGTGCCAGCAGCGTAGCTGGGGCCATCGCCTCTGGGGCCAACGTCCTGACTTTC	CASSVAGAIASGANVLTF
TRBD1	.	TRBV20-1	TRBJ1-2	TGCAGTGCTGGAGGGACAGACTATGGCTACACCTTC	CSAGGTDYGYTF
.	.	TRBV20-1	TRBJ1-2	TGCAGTGCTAGTTCCGGGGATCATTATGGCTACACCTTC	CSASSGDHYGYTF
TRBD2	few	TRBV2	TRBJ2-1	TGTGCCAGCAGTGAAGTACTAGCGGAAAGCTCCTACAATGAGCAGTTCTTC	CASSEVLAESSYNEQFF
TRBD1	few	TRBV6-5	TRBJ2-3	TGTGCCAGCAGTAGGGACAGAAATACGTATTTT	CASSRDRNTYF
TRBD2	many	TRBV11-2	TRBJ2-5	TGTGCCAGCAGCTTAGATCTGGGCAGCGGGGGACCTCAAGAGACCCAGTACTTC	CASSLDLGSGGPQETQYF
TRBD2	few	TRBV6-1	TRBJ2-3	TGTGCCAGCAGTGAACGGCTAGCGGGAGTGCCAGATACGCAGTATTTT	CASSERLAGVPDTQYF
TRBD1	few	TRBV27	TRBJ2-1	TGTGCCAGCAGTCCCCGGGACAGGGTGAGGTCCTACAATGAGCAGTTCTTC	CASSPRDRVRSYNEQFF
.	.	TRBV4-3	TRBJ1-6	TGCGCCAGCAGCGAGAGGGGTTGGGGTAATTCACCCCTCCACTTT	CASSERGWGNSPLHF
TRBD1	.	TRBV5-6	TRBJ2-3	TGTGCCAGCAGCTCCGAGACAGGGGGAAGCACAGATACGCAGTATTTT	CASSSETGGSTDTQYF
.	few	TRBV20-1	TRBJ1-5	TGCAGTGCTAGAGCGGGCGGTAGCAATCAGCCCCAGCATTTT	CSARAGGSNQPQHF
.	few	TRBV6-2/TRBV6-3	TRBJ2-1	TGTGCCAGCAGTTACTTCAGCGGTGAGCAGTTCTTC	CASSYFSGEQFF